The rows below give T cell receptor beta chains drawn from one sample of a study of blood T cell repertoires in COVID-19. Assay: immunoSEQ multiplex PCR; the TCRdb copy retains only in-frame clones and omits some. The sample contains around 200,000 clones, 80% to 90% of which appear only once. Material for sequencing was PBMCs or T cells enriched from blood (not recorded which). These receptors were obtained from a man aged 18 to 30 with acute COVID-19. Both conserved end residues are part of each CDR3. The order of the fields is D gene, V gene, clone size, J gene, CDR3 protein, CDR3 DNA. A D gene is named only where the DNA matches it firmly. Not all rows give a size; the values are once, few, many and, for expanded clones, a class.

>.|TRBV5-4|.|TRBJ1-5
CASSLGPGSGNQPQHF
TGTGCCAGCAGCTTGGGCCCGGGGAGTGGGAATCAGCCCCAGCATTTT
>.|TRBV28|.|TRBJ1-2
CASNYVGGWDYGYTF
TGTGCCAGCAATTATGTGGGGGGTTGGGACTATGGCTACACCTTC
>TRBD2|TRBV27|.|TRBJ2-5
CASKRRLAGVSETQYF
TGTGCCAGCAAGAGGAGACTAGCGGGAGTTTCAGAGACCCAGTACTTC
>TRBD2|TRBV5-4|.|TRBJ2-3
CASSLFLAGGPAVPDTQYF
TGTGCCAGCAGCTTGTTTCTAGCGGGAGGGCCGGCAGTTCCAGATACGCAGTATTTT
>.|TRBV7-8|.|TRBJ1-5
CASSPRGPYNNQPQHF
TGTGCCAGCAGCCCACGGGGTCCGTATAACAATCAGCCCCAGCATTTT
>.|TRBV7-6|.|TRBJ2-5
CASSPMGGMIETQYF
TGTGCCAGCAGCCCTATGGGCGGGATGATAGAGACCCAGTACTTC
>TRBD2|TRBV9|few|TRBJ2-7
CASSFASGSRYEQYF
TGTGCCAGCAGCTTTGCTAGCGGGAGCCGTTACGAGCAGTACTTC
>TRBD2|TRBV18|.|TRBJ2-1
CASSPPVAQGRLAGGFSYNEQFF
TGTGCCAGCTCACCACCGGTCGCGCAGGGGAGGCTAGCGGGAGGTTTCTCCTACAATGAGCAGTTCTTC
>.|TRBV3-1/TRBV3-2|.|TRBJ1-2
CASSQDAGGYTF
TGTGCCAGCAGCCAAGACGCAGGAGGCTACACCTTC
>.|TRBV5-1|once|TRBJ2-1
CASSASSGPYNEQFF
TGCGCCAGCAGCGCCAGTAGCGGTCCCTACAATGAGCAGTTCTTC
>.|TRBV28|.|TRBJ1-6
CASVSLQGYSPLHF
TGTGCCAGCGTTTCTTTACAGGGTTATTCACCCCTCCACTTT
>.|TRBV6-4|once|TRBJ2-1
CASSDSSSGHDEQFF
TGTGCCAGCAGTGACTCCTCGTCAGGACACGATGAGCAGTTCTTC
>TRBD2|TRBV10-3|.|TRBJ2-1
CAISGREAYNEQFF
TGTGCCATCAGTGGGCGGGAGGCGTACAATGAGCAGTTCTTC
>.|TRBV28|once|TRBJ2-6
CASSLRSSGANVLTF
TGTGCCAGCAGTTTGAGGTCCTCTGGGGCCAACGTCCTGACTTTC
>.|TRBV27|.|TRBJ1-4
CASSLMRSNEKLFF
TGTGCCAGCAGTTTAATGAGGAGTAATGAAAAACTGTTTTTT
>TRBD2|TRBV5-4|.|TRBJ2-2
CASSLGVAGGELFF
TGTGCCAGCAGCTTGGGGGTAGCGGGCGGGGAGCTGTTTTTT
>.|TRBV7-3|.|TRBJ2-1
CASSLTSARGGEQFF
TGTGCCAGCAGCTTAACTTCGGCAAGGGGGGGCGAGCAGTTCTTC
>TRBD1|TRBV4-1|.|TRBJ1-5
CASSPEGTGFQSNQPQHF
TGCGCCAGCAGCCCGGAAGGGACAGGATTCCAGAGCAATCAGCCCCAGCATTTT
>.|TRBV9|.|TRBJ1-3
CASSVAYDSGNTIYF
TGTGCCAGCAGCGTCGCCTACGACTCTGGAAACACCATATATTTT
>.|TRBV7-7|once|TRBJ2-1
CASSSSPGADEQFF
TGTGCTAGCAGCTCCTCCCCAGGGGCGGATGAGCAGTTCTTC
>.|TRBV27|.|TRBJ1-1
CASSSRDMVNTEAFF
TGTGCCAGCAGTTCCAGGGATATGGTGAACACTGAAGCTTTCTTT
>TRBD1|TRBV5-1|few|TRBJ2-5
CASRLGQGSETQYF
TGCGCCAGCAGACTGGGACAGGGGTCGGAGACCCAGTACTTC
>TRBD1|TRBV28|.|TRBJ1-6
CASSRGDRNSPLHF
TGTGCCAGCAGCCGAGGGGACAGAAATTCACCCCTCCACTTT
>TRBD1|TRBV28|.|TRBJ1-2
CASSLLDRRQVYGYTF
TGTGCCAGCAGTTTACTGGACAGGAGACAGGTCTATGGCTACACCTTC
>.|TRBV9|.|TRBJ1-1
CASSPEGSTEAFF
TGTGCCAGCAGCCCGGAGGGTTCGACTGAAGCTTTCTTT
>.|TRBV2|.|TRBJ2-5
CASSAGISETQYF
TGTGCCAGCAGTGCTGGCATTTCGGAGACCCAGTACTTC
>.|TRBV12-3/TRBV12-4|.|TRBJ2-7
CASSPSSYEQYF
TGTGCCAGCAGCCCGTCCTCCTACGAGCAGTACTTC
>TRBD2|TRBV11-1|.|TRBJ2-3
CASSMPGGTQYF
TGTGCCAGCAGCATGCCGGGGGGTACGCAGTATTTT
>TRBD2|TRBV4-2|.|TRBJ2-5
CASSQVGRGGKETQYF
TGTGCCAGCAGCCAAGTGGGGAGGGGAGGCAAGGAGACCCAGTACTTC
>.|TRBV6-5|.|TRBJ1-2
CASSYSSGAQKGGYTF
TGTGCCAGCAGTTACTCGAGTGGGGCGCAGAAGGGTGGCTACACCTTC
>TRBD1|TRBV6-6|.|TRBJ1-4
CASTDRGVMANEKLFF
TGTGCCAGCACCGACAGGGGGGTAATGGCTAATGAAAAACTGTTTTTT
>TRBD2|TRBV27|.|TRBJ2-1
CASSSPYGLAGGNEQFF
TGTGCCAGCAGTTCCCCTTACGGATTAGCGGGAGGGAATGAGCAGTTCTTC
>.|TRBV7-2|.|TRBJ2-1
CASSLKEGSNEQFF
TGTGCCAGCAGCTTAAAGGAGGGCAGCAATGAGCAGTTCTTC
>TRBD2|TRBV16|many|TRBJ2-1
CASSQSHAGAYSYNEQFF
TGTGCCAGCAGCCAATCACATGCGGGAGCTTACTCCTACAATGAGCAGTTCTTC
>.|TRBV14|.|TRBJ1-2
CASSQAPDSSWGYTF
TGTGCCAGCAGCCAAGCCCCCGACAGCTCATGGGGCTACACCTTC
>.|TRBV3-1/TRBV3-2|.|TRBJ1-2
CASSHPNWGYTF
TGTGCCAGCAGCCACCCGAACTGGGGCTACACCTTC
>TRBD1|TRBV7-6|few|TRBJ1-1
CASSPHGTGNEWAEAFF
TGTGCCAGCAGCCCCCATGGGACAGGTAACGAATGGGCTGAAGCTTTCTTT
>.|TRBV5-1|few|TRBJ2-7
CASSSVPGSSVEEQYF
TGCGCCAGCAGCTCTGTTCCGGGGTCCTCGGTGGAAGAGCAGTACTTC
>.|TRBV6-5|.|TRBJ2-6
CASSYSARAGANVLTF
TGTGCCAGCAGTTACTCGGCACGTGCTGGGGCCAACGTCCTGACTTTC
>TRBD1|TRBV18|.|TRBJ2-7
CASSRQGSGEQYF
TGTGCCAGCTCGCGACAGGGGTCGGGTGAGCAGTACTTC
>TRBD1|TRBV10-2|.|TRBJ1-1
CASLDRGRLVSEAFF
TGCGCCAGTCTAGACAGGGGTCGTCTGGTCTCTGAAGCTTTCTTT
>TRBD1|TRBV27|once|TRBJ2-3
CASSFGTVLVDTQYF
TGTGCCAGCAGTTTTGGGACAGTGCTTGTGGATACGCAGTATTTT
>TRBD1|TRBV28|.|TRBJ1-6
CASSSGQLNSPLHF
TGTGCCAGCAGTTCGGGACAGCTTAATTCACCCCTCCACTTT
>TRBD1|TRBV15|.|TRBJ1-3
CATSATGGAGNTIYF
TGTGCCACCAGCGCCACAGGGGGAGCTGGAAACACCATATATTTT
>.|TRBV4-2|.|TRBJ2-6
CASSQDEWAEPSSGANVLTF
TGTGCCAGCAGCCAAGATGAATGGGCAGAGCCAAGCTCTGGGGCCAACGTCCTGACTTTC
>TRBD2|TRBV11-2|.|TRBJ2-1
CASSLVFPLTSGTNNEQFF
TGTGCCAGCAGCTTAGTTTTCCCGCTGACTAGCGGGACTAACAATGAGCAGTTCTTC
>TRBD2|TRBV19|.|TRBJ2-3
CASTPGGAGGGTDTQYF
TGTGCCAGTACCCCAGGAGGAGCGGGAGGAGGCACAGATACGCAGTATTTT
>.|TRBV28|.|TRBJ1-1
CASSFAGEGSTEAFF
TGTGCCAGCAGTTTTGCGGGGGAGGGAAGCACTGAAGCTTTCTTT
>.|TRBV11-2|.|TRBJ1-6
CASSLEAGNSPLHF
TGTGCCAGCAGCTTAGAAGCAGGGAACTCACCCCTCCACTTT
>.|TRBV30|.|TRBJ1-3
CVAGNTIYF
TGTGTAGCTGGAAACACCATATATTTT
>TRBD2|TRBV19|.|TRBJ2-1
CASSFLSSGSSYNEQFF
TGTGCCAGTAGCTTCCTATCTAGCGGAAGCTCCTACAATGAGCAGTTCTTC
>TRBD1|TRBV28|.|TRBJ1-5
CASSSLSQGGNQPQHF
TGTGCCAGCAGTTCCCTCAGCCAGGGGGGCAATCAGCCCCAGCATTTT
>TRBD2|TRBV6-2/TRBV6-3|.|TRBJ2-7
CASSYSASGRDEQYF
TGTGCCAGCAGTTACTCCGCTAGCGGGAGAGACGAGCAGTACTTC